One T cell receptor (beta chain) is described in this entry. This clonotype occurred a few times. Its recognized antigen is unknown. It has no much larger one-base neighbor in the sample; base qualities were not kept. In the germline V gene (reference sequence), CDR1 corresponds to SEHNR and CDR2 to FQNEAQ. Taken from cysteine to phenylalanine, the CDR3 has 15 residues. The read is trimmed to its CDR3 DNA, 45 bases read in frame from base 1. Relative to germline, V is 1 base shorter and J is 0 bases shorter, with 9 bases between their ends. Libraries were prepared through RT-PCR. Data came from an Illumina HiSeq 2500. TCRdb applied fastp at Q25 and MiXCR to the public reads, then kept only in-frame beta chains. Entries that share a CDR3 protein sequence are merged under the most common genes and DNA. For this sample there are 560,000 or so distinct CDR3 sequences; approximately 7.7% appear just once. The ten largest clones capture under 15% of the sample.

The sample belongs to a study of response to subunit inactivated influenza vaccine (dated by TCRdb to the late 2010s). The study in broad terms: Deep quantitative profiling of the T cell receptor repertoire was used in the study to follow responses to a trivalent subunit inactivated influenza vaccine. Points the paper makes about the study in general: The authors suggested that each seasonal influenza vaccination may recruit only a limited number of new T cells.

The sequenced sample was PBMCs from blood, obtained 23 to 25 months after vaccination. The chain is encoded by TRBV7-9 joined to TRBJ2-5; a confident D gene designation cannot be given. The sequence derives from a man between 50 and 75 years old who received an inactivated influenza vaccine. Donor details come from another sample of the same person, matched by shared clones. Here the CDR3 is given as CASSLGAVYQETQYF. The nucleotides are TGTGCCAGCAGCTTAGGGGCAGTCTACCAAGAGACCCAGTACTTC.